A selection of T cell receptor beta chains follows, all from one sample in a study of blood T cell repertoires in COVID-19. This table comes from immunoSEQ multiplex PCR, and its TCRdb copy is limited to in-frame clones, with some not included. The sample shows 240,000 or so clones, around 86% of them seen only once. The source material was PBMCs or T cells enriched from blood (not recorded which). These receptors were obtained from a woman in her thirties or forties with acute COVID-19. Both conserved end residues are trimmed from each CDR3. D genes are given only for firm matches. Expanded clones are given a class, and other clones once, few, many or no size at all.

d_call | cdr3_length | j_call | clone_size | v_call | cdr3_aa
NA | 11 | TRBJ1-2 | NA | TRBV2 | ASTSDRNYGYT
TRBD2 | 12 | TRBJ2-3 | many | TRBV19 | ASTERELGDTQY
NA | 11 | TRBJ2-7 | NA | TRBV10-3 | AISQTGPYEQY
NA | 10 | TRBJ1-1 | NA | TRBV6-5 | ASSRLGTEAF
TRBD1 | 13 | TRBJ2-1 | NA | TRBV7-9 | ASSPIGTGVNEQF
TRBD2 | 15 | TRBJ2-1 | NA | TRBV11-3 | ASRSRTSGTLVNEQF
TRBD2 | 13 | TRBJ2-7 | NA | TRBV11-1 | ASSLQAGVSSEQY
NA | 11 | TRBJ2-7 | NA | TRBV11-2 | ASSPSRVYEQY
TRBD2 | 15 | TRBJ2-3 | NA | TRBV19 | ASSIGYRREAPHTQY
TRBD2 | 14 | TRBJ2-2 | NA | TRBV10-1 | ASSETPSGNTGELF
TRBD2 | 14 | TRBJ2-3 | once | TRBV2 | AITLASGTSTDTQY
TRBD1 | 13 | TRBJ1-2 | NA | TRBV14 | ASSPDLTGGHGYT
TRBD1 | 13 | TRBJ1-2 | NA | TRBV11-3 | ASSLEPGRGYGYT
TRBD1 | 14 | TRBJ1-5 | NA | TRBV2 | ASSEALDRGNQPQH
NA | 13 | TRBJ2-5 | once | TRBV19 | ASSPTDWLQETQY
NA | 11 | TRBJ1-5 | few | TRBV4-1 | ASSQEGDQPQH
TRBD1 | 12 | TRBJ2-1 | NA | TRBV11-2 | ASSYRDRANEQF
TRBD2 | 14 | TRBJ2-1 | few | TRBV10-3 | AISETSGSGDNEQF
NA | 12 | TRBJ1-4 | NA | TRBV5-1 | ASSRKAANEKLF
TRBD2 | 14 | TRBJ2-3 | once | TRBV9 | ASSVGASGRTDTQY
TRBD2 | 13 | TRBJ2-7 | few | TRBV19 | ASSTQRGGSYEQY
TRBD2 | 15 | TRBJ2-1 | NA | TRBV4-1 | ASSQDRSSGAYNEQF
TRBD2 | 14 | TRBJ2-1 | NA | TRBV6-5 | ASSLERESSYNEQF
TRBD2 | 13 | TRBJ2-7 | NA | TRBV30 | AWSRGLAGSYEQY
TRBD2 | 14 | TRBJ2-3 | NA | TRBV11-2 | ASSPWGGTSTDTQY
TRBD2 | 15 | TRBJ2-1 | NA | TRBV3-1/TRBV3-2 | ASSQDLAGGSYNEQF
TRBD1 | 13 | TRBJ1-6 | NA | TRBV28 | ASSFGDREDSPLH
NA | 10 | TRBJ2-1 | NA | TRBV7-9 | ASRSPGHEQF
TRBD2 | 13 | TRBJ2-5 | NA | TRBV30 | AWRLAGDPQETQY
NA | 13 | TRBJ2-3 | NA | TRBV9 | ASSTRTGSTDTQY
NA | 13 | TRBJ1-2 | NA | TRBV9 | ASSVGQEANYGYT
TRBD2 | 13 | TRBJ2-1 | once | TRBV24-1 | ATSDLSGGPVEQF
NA | 13 | TRBJ1-4 | NA | TRBV6-5 | ASSYSIRSAEKLF
NA | 12 | TRBJ1-5 | NA | TRBV24-1 | ATSDAGSNQPQH
NA | 12 | TRBJ2-7 | once | TRBV11-3 | ASSTGRASYEQY
NA | 11 | TRBJ1-2 | NA | TRBV7-9 | ASSGGVTYGYT
TRBD1 | 15 | TRBJ2-7 | few | TRBV24-1 | ATSDPRQGSSSYEQY
TRBD1 | 11 | TRBJ2-7 | NA | TRBV6-2/TRBV6-3 | ASSRDSFYEQY
TRBD2 | 14 | TRBJ2-7 | NA | TRBV7-9 | ASSPLSIAGVYEQY
TRBD1 | 15 | TRBJ2-3 | NA | TRBV3-1/TRBV3-2 | ASSQGPLTGGADTQY
NA | 14 | TRBJ1-2 | NA | TRBV5-4 | ASSLVNRALNYGYT
NA | 10 | TRBJ1-2 | NA | TRBV27 | ASSLPGYGYT
TRBD1 | 13 | TRBJ1-5 | NA | TRBV9 | ASSRTGVSNQPQH
TRBD1 | 12 | TRBJ1-4 | NA | TRBV10-2 | ATSRTGRNEKLF
TRBD2 | 15 | TRBJ2-1 | NA | TRBV4-2 | ASSSQTSGSSYNEQF
NA | 13 | TRBJ1-2 | NA | TRBV7-2 | ASSLVGDFGYGYT
NA | 10 | TRBJ2-7 | NA | TRBV28 | ASSGPPGEQY
NA | 12 | TRBJ2-5 | NA | TRBV11-3 | ASSSRGPGETQY
NA | 11 | TRBJ2-7 | NA | TRBV6-5 | ATLDEGVYEQY
TRBD1 | 14 | TRBJ1-5 | NA | TRBV7-8 | ASSQQGGGSNQPQH
NA | 13 | TRBJ1-6 | NA | TRBV5-1 | ASSSRDTRNSPLH
TRBD1 | 15 | TRBJ2-7 | NA | TRBV5-1 | ASSLQGQGGPEYEQY